Here is one T cell receptor beta chain with its context. The antigen remains undetermined. An end of the junction differs from the germline gene, which may be a read error. Regions amplified from RNA transcripts were the TCR beta CDR3 regions. Using the HTBI primer set, a first-round RT-PCR was run on the TCR CDR3. TCRdb reprocessed the multiplex PCR reads via MiXCR and lists one record per CDR3 protein. The sample consists of approximately 300,000 distinct CDR3 sequences, around 15% of them appearing once. This sample is part of a study of T cells in Graves' hyperthyroidism and ophthalmopathy. Overall study: Peripheral blood sampling occurred at initial diagnosis, before any treatment. Points from the study as a whole: Clonotypes that were expanded in thyroid above 0.001 mostly appeared in blood too.

The PBMCs were taken from approximately 11 ml of fresh peripheral blood. Sequencing was done on a sample of blood. This receptor was identified in a woman aged 55-75 years with Graves' ophthalmopathy.

CDR3 sequence (DNA): TGTGCCAGCAGTTACCGGCAGGGACTCAATGTGCAGTTCTTC. Protein product: CASSYRQGLNVQFF. The chain employs TRBV6-9 and TRBJ2-1; TRBD2 is a possible D gene (6 bases). In germline, CDR1 is MNHGY, CDR2 SVAAGI. CDR3 length: 14 amino acids.